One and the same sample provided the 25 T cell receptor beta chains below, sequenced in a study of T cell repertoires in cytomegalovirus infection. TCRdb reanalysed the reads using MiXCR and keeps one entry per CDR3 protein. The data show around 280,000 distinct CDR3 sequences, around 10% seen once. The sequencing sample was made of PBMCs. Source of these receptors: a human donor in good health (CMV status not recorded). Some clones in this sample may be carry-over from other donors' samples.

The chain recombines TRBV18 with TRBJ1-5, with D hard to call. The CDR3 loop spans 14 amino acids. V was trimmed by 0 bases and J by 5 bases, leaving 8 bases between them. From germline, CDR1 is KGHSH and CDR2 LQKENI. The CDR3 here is CASSPPSGDQPQHF. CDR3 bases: TGTGCCAGCTCACCACCGTCCGGAGATCAGCCCCAGCATTTT.

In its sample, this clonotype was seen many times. CDR3 sequence reads: CASSPHGDRQNQPQHF. The CDR3 DNA reads as TGTGCCAGCAGCCCTCATGGGGACAGGCAGAATCAGCCCCAGCATTTT. The chain carries TRBV6-2 or TRBV6-3 and TRBJ1-5; TRBD1 matches at 8 bases. V dropped 6 bases and J dropped 4; count of bases not matched to a gene: 11. This CDR3 has 16 amino acids. In germline, CDR1 is MNHEY, CDR2 SVGEGT.

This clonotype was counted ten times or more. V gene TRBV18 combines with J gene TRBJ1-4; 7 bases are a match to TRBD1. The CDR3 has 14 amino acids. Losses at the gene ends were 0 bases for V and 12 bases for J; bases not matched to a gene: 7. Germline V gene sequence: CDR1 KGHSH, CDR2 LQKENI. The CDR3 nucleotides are TGTGCCAGCTCACCACCCCCCCAGGGGGAAGAACTGTTTTTT. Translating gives CASSPPPQGEELFF.

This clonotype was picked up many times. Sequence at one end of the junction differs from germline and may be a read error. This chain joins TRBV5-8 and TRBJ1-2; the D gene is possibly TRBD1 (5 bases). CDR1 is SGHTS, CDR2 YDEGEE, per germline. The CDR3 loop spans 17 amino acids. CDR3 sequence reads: CASSFLRKGPYPRLKIF. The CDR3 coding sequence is TGTGCCAGCAGCTTTCTTCGTAAGGGACCGTATCCAAGACTTAAAATCTTC.

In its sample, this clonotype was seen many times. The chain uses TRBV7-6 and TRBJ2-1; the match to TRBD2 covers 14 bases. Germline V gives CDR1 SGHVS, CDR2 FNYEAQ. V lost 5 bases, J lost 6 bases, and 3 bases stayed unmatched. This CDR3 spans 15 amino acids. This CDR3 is CASSVTSGGANEQFF. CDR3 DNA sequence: TGTGCCAGCAGCGTGACTAGCGGGGGGGCCAATGAGCAGTTCTTC.

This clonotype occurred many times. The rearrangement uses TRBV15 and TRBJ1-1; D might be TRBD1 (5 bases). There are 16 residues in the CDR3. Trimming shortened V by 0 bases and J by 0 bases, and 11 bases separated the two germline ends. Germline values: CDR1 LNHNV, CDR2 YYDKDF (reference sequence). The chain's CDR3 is CATSRDFGGMNTEAFF. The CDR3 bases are TGTGCCACCAGCAGAGATTTCGGGGGGATGAACACTGAAGCTTTCTTT.

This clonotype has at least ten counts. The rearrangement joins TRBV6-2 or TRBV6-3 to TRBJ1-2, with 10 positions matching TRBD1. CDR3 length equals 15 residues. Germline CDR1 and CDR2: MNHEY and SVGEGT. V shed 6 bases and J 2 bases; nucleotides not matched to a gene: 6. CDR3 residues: CASSLGQGLNYGYTF. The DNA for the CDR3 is TGTGCCAGCAGCCTGGGACAGGGGCTAAACTATGGCTACACCTTC.

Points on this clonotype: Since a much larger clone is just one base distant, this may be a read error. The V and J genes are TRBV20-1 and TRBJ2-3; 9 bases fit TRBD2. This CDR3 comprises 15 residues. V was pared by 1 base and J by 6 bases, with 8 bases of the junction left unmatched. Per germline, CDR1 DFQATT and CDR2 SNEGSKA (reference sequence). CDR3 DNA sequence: TGCAGTGCTAGAGGCGGGACTAGCCAAGAGGATACGCAGTATTTT. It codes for CSARGGTSQEDTQYF.

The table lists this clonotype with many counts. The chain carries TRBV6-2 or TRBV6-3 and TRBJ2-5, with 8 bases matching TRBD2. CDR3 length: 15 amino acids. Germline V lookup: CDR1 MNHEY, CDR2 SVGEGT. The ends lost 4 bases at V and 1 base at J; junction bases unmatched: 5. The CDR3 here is CASSFLTSGQETQYF. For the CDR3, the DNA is TGTGCCAGCAGTTTTCTCACTAGCGGCCAAGAGACCCAGTACTTC.

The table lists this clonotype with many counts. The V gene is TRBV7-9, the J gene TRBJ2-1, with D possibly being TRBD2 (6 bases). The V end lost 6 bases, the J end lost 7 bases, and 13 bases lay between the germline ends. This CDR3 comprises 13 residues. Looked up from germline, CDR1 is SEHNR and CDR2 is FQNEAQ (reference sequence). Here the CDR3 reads CASRISEGNEQFF. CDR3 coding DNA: TGTGCCAGCAGAATCTCGGAGGGAAATGAGCAGTTCTTC.

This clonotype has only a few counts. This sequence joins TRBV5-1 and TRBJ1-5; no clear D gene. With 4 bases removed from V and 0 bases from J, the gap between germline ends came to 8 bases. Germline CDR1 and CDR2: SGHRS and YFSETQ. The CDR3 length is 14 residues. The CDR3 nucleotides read TGCGCCAGCAGCCCTGGAGATAGCAATCAGCCCCAGCATTTT. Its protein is CASSPGDSNQPQHF.

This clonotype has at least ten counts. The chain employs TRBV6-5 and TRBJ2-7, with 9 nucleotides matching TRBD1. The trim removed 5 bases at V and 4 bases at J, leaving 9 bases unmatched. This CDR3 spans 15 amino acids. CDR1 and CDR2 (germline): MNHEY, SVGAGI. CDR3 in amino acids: CASSPVPGQGYEQYF. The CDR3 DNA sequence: TGTGCCAGCAGTCCGGTACCGGGACAGGGATACGAGCAGTACTTC.

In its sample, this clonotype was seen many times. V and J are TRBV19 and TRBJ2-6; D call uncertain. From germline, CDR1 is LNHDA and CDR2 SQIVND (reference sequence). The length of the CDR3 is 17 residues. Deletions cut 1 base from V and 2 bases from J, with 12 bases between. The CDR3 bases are TGTGCCAGTAGTATAGGACTCGCCCCACCTGGGGCCAACGTCCTGACTTTC. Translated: CASSIGLAPPGANVLTF.

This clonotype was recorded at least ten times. The CDR3 spells CASSQSRGAGANVLTF. In DNA form, the CDR3 reads TGTGCCAGCAGCCAATCCAGGGGTGCTGGGGCCAACGTCCTGACTTTC. The chain carries TRBV4-2 and TRBJ2-6, with D maybe TRBD1 (6 bases). The CDR3 is 16 residues long. Between the trimmed V and J ends, which lost 2 bases and 2 bases, there was a span of 10 bases. Germline-derived CDR1 and CDR2 are LGHNA and YNFKEQ.

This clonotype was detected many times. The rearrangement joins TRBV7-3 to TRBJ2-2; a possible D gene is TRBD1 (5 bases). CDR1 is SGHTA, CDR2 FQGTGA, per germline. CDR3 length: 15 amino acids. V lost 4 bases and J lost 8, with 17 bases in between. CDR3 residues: CASSSRPAAGGELFF. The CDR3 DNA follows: TGTGCCAGCAGCTCCCGACCGGCGGCAGGGGGGGAGCTGTTTTTT.

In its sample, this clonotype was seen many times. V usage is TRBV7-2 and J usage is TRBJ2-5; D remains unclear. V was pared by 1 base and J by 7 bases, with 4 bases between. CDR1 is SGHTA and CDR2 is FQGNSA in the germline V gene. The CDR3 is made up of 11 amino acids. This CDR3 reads CASSLDRTQYF. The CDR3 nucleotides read TGTGCCAGCAGCTTAGATAGGACCCAGTACTTC. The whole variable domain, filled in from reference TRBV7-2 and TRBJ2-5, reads GAGVSQSPSNKVTEKGKDVELRCDPISGHTALYWYRQSLGQGLEFLIYFQGNSAPDKSGLPSDRFSAERTGGSVSTLTIQRTQQEDSAVYLCASSLDRTQYFGPGTRLLVL.

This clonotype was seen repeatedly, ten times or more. The CDR3 protein is CASSYSAGNYEQYV. Written as DNA, the CDR3 is TGTGCCAGCAGTTACTCGGCAGGGAACTACGAGCAGTACGTC. The chain couples TRBV6-2 or TRBV6-3 to TRBJ2-7, with D tentatively TRBD1 (5 bases). Germline loops: CDR1 MNHEY, CDR2 SVGEGT. The length of the CDR3 is 14 residues. Trimming left V 0 bases short and J 3 bases short, with 9 bases between.

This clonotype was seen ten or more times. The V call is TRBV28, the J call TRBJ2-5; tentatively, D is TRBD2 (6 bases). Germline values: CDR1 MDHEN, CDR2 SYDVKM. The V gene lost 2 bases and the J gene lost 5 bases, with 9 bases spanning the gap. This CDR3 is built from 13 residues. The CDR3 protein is CASSLLSGETQYF. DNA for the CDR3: TGTGCCAGCAGTTTACTCAGCGGGGAGACCCAGTACTTC. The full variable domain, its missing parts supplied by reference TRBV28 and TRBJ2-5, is DVKVTQSSRYLVKRTGEKVFLECVQDMDHENMFWYRQDPGLGLRLIYFSYDVKMKEKGDIPEGYSVSREKKERFSLILESASTNQTSMYLCASSLLSGETQYFGPGTRLLVL.

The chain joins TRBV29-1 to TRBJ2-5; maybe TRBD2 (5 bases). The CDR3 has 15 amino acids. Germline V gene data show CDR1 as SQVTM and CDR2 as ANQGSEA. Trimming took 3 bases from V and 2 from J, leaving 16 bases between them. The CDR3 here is CSVDRDYQKQETQYF. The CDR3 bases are TGCAGCGTTGACCGTGACTACCAAAAACAAGAGACCCAGTACTTC.

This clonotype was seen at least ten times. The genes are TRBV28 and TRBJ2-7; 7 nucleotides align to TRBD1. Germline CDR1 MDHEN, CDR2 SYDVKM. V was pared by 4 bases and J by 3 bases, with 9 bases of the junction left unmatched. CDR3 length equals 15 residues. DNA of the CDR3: TGTGCCAGCAGTTCCCCCCGGACAGGCCGCTACGAGCAGTACGTC. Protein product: CASSSPRTGRYEQYV.

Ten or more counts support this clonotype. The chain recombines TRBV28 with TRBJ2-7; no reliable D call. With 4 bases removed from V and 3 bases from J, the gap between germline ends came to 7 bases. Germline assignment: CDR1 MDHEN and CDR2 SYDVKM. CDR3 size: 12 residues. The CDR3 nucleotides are TGTGCCAGCAGTTCCGACGTCTACGAGCAGTACGTC. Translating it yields CASSSDVYEQYV.

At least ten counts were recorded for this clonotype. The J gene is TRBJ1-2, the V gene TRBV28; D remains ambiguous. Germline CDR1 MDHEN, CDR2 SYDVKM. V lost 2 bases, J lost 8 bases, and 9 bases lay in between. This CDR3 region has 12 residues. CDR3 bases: TGTGCCAGCAGTTTACCCCAGCTCGGCTACACCTTC. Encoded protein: CASSLPQLGYTF.

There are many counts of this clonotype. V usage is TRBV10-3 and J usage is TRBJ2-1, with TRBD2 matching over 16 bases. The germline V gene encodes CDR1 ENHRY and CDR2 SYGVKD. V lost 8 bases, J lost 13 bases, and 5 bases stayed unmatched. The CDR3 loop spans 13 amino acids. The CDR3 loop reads CAIGTSGGANQFF. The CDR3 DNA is TGTGCCATCGGGACTAGCGGGGGGGCGAACCAGTTCTTC.

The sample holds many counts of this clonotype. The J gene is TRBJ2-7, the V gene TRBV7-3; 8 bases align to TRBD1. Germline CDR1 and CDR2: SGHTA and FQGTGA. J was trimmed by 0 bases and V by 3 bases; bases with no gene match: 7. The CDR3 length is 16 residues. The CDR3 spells CASSLGRDRSSYEQYV. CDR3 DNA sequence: TGTGCCAGCAGCTTGGGCCGGGACAGGAGCTCCTACGAGCAGTACGTC.

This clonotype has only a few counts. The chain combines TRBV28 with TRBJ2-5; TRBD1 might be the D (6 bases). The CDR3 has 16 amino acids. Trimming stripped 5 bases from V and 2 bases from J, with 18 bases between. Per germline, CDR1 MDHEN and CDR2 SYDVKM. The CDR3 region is CASSPARTAGQETQYF. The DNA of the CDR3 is TGTGCCAGCAGTCCCGCCCGGACAGCCGGACAAGAGACCCAGTACTTC.